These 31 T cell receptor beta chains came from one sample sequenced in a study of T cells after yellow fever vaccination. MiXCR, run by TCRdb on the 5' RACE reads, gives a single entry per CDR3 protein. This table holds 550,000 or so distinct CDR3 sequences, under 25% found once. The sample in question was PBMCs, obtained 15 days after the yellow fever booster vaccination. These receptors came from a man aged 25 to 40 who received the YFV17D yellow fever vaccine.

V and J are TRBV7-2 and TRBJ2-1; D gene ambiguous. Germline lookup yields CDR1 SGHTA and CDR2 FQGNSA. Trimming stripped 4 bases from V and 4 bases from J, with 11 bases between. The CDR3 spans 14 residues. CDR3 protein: CASSSISSYNEQFF. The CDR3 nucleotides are TGTGCCAGCAGCTCAATAAGCAGTTACAATGAGCAGTTCTTC.

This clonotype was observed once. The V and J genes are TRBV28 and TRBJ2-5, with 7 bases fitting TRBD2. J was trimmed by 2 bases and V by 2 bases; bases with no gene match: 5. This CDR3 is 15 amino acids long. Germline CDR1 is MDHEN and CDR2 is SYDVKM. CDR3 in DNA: TGTGCCAGCAGTTTAACCGGGACTACACAAGAGACCCAGTACTTC. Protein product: CASSLTGTTQETQYF.

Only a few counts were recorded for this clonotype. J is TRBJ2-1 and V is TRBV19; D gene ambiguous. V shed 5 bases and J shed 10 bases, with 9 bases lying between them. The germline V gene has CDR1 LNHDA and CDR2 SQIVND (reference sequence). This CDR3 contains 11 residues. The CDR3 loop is CASSDQWEQFF. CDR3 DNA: TGTGCCAGTAGTGACCAGTGGGAGCAGTTCTTC.

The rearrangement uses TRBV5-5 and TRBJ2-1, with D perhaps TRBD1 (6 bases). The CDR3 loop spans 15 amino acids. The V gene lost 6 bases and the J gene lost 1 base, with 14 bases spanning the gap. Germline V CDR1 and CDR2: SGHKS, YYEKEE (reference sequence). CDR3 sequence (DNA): TGTGCCAGCAACCCCGGGGACATTTCCTACAATGAGCAGTTCTTC. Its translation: CASNPGDISYNEQFF.

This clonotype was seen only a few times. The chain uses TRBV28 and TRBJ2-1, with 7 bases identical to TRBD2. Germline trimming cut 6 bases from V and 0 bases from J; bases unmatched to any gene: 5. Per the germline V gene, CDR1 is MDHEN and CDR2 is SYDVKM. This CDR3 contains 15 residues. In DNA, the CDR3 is TGTGCCAGCAGGAACGGGGGGAGCTCCTACAATGAGCAGTTCTTC. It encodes CASRNGGSSYNEQFF.

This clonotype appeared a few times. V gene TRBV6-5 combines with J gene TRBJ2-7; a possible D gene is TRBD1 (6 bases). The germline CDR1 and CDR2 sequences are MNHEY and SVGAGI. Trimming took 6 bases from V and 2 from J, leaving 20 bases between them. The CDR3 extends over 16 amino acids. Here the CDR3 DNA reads TGTGCCAGCAGCTTCGATGGGATAGGGACACCCTACGAGCAGTACTTC. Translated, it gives CASSFDGIGTPYEQYF.

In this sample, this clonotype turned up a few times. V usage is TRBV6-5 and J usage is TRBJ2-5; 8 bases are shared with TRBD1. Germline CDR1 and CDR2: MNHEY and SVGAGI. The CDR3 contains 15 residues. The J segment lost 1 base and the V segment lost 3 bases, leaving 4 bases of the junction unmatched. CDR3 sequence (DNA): TGTGCCAGCAGTTATACAGGGACAGGCCAAGAGACCCAGTACTTC. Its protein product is CASSYTGTGQETQYF.

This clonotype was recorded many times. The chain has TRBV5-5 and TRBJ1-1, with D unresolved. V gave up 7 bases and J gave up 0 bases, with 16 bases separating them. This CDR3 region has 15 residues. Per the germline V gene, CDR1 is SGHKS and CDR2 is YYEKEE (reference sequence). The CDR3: CASSSGNLMNTEAFF. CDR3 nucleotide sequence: TGTGCCAGCTCGTCAGGAAATCTCATGAACACTGAAGCTTTCTTT. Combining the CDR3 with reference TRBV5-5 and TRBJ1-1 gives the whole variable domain DAGVTQSPTHLIKTRGQQVTLRCSPISGHKSVSWYQQVLGQGPQFIFQYYEKEERGRGNFPDRFSARQFPNYSSELNVNALLLGDSALYLCASSSGNLMNTEAFFGQGTRLTVV.

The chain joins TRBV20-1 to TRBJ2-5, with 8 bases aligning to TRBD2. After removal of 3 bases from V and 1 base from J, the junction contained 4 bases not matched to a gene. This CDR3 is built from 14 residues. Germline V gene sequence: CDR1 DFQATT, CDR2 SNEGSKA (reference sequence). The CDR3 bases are TGCAGTGCTAGGGCTAGCGGGCTCCAAGAGACCCAGTACTTC. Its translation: CSARASGLQETQYF.

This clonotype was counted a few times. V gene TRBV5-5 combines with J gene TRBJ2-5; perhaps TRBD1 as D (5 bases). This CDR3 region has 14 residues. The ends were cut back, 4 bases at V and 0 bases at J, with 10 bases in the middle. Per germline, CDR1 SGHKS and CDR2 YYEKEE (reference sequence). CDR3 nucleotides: TGTGCCAGCAGCCGACTGACAGACCAAGAGACCCAGTACTTC. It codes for CASSRLTDQETQYF.

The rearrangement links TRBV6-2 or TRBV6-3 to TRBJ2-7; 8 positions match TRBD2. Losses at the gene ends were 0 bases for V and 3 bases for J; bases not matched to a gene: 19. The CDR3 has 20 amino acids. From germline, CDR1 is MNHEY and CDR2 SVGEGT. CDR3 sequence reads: CASSYSAGTGTSGGYYEQYF. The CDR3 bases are TGTGCCAGCAGTTACTCGGCAGGGACCGGGACTAGTGGGGGGTACTACGAGCAGTACTTC.

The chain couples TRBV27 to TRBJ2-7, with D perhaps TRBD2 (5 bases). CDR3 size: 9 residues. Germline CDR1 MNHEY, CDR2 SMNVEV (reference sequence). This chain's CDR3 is CASSRGRKV. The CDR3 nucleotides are TGTGCCAGCAGTCGTGGGAGAAAGGTC.

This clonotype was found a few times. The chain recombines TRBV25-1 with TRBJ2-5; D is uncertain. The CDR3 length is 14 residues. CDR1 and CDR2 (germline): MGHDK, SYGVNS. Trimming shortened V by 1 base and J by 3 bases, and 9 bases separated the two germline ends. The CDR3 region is CASSEFEAEETQYF. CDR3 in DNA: TGTGCCAGCAGTGAATTCGAGGCCGAAGAGACCCAGTACTTC.

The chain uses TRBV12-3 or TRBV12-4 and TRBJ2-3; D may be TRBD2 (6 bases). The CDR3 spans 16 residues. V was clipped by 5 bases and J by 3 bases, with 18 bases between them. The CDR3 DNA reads TGTGCCAGCAGTCCCAGGGCGGGGCCGGGGACAGATACGCAGTATTTT. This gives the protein CASSPRAGPGTDTQYF.

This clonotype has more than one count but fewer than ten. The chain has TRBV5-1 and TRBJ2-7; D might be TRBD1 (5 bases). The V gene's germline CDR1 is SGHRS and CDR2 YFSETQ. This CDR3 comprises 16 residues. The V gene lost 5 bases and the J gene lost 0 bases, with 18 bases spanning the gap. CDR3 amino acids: CASRISAAGLSYEQYF. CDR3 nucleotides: TGCGCCAGCAGAATCTCGGCGGCAGGGCTCTCCTACGAGCAGTACTTC.

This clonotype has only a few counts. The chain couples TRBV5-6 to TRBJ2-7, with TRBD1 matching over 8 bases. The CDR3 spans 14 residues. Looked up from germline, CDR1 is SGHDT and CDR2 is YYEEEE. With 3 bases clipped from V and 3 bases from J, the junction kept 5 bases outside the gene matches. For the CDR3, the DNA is TGTGCCAGCAGCTGGGACAGGTCCTACTACGAGCAGTACTTC. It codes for CASSWDRSYYEQYF. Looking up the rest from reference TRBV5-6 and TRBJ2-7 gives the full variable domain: DAGVTQSPTHLIKTRGQQVTLRCSPKSGHDTVSWYQQALGQGPQFIFQYYEEEERQRGNFPDRFSGHQFPNYSSELNVNALLLGDSALYLCASSWDRSYYEQYFGPGTRLTVT.

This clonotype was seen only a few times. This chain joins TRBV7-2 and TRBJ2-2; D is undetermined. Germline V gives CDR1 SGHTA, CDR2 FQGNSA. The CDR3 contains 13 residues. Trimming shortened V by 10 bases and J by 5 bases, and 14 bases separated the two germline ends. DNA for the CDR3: TGTGCCACTGGGCGAGATGCGACCGGGGAGCTGTTTTTT. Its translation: CATGRDATGELFF.

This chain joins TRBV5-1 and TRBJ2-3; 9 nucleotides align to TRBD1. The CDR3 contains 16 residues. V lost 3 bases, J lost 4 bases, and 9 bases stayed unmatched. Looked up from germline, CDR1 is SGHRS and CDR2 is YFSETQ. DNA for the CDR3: TGCGCCAGCAGCTCATCCGGGACAGGGTCAGCAGATACGCAGTATTTT. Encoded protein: CASSSSGTGSADTQYF.

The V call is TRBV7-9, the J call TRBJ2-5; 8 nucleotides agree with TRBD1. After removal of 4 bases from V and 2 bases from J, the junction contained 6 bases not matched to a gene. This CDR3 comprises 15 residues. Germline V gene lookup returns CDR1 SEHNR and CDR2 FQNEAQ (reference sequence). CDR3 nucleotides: TGTGCCAGCAGCTCCGGACAGGGAGGACAAGAGACCCAGTACTTC. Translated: CASSSGQGGQETQYF.

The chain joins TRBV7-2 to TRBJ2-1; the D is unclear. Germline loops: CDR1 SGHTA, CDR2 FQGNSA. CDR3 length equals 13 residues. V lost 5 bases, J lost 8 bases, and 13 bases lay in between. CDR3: CASSPPPPHEQFF. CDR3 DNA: TGTGCCAGCAGCCCACCACCCCCCCATGAGCAGTTCTTC.

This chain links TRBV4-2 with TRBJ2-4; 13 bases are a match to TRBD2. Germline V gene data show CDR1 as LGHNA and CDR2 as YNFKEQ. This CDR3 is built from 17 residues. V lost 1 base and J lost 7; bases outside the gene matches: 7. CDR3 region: CASSQGTSGSQWNIQYF. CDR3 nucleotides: TGTGCCAGCAGCCAAGGGACTAGCGGGAGTCAATGGAACATTCAGTACTTC.

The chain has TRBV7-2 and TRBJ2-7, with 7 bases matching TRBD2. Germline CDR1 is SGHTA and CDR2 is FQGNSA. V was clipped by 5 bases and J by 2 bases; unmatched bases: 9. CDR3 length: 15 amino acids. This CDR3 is CASSRDYGYAYEQYF. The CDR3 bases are TGTGCCAGCAGCCGGGACTATGGGTACGCCTACGAGCAGTACTTC.

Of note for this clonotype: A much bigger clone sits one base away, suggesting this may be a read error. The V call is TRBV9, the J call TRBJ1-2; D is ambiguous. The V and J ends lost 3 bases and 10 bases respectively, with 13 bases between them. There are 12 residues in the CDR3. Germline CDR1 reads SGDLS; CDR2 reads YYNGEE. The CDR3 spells CASSAPKGAYTF. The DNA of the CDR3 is TGTGCCAGCAGCGCCCCTAAGGGTGCCTACACCTTC.

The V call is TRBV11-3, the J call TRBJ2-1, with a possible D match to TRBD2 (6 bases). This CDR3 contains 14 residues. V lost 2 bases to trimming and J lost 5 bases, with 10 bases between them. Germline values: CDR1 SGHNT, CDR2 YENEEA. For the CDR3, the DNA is TGTGCCAGCAGCTTAACTAGCTCTGACAATGAGCAGTTCTTC. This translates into CASSLTSSDNEQFF.

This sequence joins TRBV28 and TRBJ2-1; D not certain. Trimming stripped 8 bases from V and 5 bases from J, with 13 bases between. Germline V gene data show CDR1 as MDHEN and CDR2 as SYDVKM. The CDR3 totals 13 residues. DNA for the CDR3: TGTGCCAGCTCTCCAAGGTGGGACAATGAGCAGTTCTTC. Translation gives CASSPRWDNEQFF.

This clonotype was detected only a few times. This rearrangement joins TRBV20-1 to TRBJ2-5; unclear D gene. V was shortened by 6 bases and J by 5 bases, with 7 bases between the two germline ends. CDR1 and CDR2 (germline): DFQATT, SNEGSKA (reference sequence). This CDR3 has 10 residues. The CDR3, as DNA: TGCAGTGCCCCAGATGAGACCCAGTACTTC. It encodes CSAPDETQYF.

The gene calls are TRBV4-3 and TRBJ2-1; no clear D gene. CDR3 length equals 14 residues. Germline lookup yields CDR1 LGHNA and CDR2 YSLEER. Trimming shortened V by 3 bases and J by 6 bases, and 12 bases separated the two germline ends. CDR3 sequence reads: CASSHLSVGNEQFF. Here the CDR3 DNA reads TGCGCCAGCAGCCACTTATCCGTGGGCAATGAGCAGTTCTTC.

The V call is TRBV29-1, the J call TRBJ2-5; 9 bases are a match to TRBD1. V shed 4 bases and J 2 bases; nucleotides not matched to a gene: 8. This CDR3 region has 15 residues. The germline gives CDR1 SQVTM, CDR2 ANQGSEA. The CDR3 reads CSVGETGGLQETQYF. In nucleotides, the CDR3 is TGCAGCGTTGGGGAGACAGGGGGTCTTCAAGAGACCCAGTACTTC.

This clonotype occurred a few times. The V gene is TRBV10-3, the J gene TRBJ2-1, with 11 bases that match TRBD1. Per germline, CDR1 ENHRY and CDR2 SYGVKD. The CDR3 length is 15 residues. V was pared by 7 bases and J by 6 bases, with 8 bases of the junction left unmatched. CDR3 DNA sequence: TGTGCCATCAACCGGGACAGGGGGAACGGCAATGAGCAGTTCTTC. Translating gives CAINRDRGNGNEQFF.

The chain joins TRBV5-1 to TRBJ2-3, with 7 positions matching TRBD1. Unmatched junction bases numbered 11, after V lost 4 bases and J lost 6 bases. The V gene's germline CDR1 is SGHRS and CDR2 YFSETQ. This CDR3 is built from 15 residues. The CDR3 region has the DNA TGCGCCAGCAGCACGGGACAGACGACTGGGGATACGCAGTATTTT. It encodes CASSTGQTTGDTQYF.

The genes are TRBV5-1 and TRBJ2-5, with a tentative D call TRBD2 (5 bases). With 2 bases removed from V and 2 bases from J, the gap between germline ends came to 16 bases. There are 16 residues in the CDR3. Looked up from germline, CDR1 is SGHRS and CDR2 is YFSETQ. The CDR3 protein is CASSFNSGSGQETQYF. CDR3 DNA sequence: TGCGCCAGCAGCTTTAATTCGGGATCGGGTCAAGAGACCCAGTACTTC. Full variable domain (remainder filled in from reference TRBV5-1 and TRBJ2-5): KAGVTQTPRYLIKTRGQQVTLSCSPISGHRSVSWYQQTPGQGLQFLFEYFSETQRNKGNFPGRFSGRQFSNSRSEMNVSTLELGDSALYLCASSFNSGSGQETQYFGPGTRLLVL.